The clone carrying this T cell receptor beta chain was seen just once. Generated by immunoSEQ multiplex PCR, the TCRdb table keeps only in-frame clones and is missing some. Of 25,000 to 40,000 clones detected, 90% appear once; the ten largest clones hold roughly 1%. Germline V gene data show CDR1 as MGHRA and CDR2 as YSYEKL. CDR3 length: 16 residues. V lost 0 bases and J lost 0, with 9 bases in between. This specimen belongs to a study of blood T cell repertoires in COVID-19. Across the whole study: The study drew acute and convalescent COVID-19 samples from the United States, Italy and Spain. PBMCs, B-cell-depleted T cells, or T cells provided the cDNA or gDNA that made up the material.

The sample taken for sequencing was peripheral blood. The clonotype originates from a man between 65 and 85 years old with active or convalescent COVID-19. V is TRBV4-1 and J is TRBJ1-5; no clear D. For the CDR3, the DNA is TGCGCCAGCAGCCAAGAAGGCGGGCATAGCAATCAGCCCCAGCATTTT. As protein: CASSQEGGHSNQPQHF.